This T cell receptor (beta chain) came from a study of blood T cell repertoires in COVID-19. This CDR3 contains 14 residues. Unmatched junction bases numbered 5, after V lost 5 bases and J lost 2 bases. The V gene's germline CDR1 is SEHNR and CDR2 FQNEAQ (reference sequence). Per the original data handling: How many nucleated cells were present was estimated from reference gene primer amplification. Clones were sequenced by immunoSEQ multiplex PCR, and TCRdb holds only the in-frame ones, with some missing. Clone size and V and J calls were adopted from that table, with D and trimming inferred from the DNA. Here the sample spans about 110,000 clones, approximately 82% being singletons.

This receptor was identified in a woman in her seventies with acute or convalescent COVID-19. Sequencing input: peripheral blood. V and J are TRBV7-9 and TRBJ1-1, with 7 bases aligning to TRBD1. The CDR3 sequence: CASSPTGYNTEAFF. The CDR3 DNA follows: TGTGCCAGCAGCCCGACAGGGTATAACACTGAAGCTTTCTTT. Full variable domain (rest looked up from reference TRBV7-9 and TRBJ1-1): DTGVSQNPRHKITKRGQNVTFRCDPISEHNRLYWYRQTLGQGPEFLTYFQNEAQLEKSRLLSDRFSAERPKGSFSTLEIQRTEQGDSAMYLCASSPTGYNTEAFFGQGTRLTVV.